This TCR beta chain appears in the sequencing data of a study of blood T cells in healthy people across ages. A second roughly 7 to 11 cycle PCR used barcoded and J-beta primers. TCRdb recomputed calls from the 5' RACE reads with MiXCR, one row per CDR3 protein. The repertoire includes roughly 2 million distinct CDR3 sequences, less than 50% of them detected once, and around 2.1% sits in the top ten. This clonotype was observed a handful of times. V lost 0 bases, J lost 5 bases, and 15 bases stayed unmatched. CDR3 length equals 20 residues. Germline V CDR1 and CDR2: SGHRS, YFSETQ. The genes are TRBV5-1 and TRBJ2-3; 13 bases fit TRBD2. Material for sequencing was blood. The receptor was isolated from a woman in her forties in good health. CDR3 protein: CASSLALGLAGEALIDTQYF. The CDR3 DNA is TGCGCCAGCAGCTTGGCGCTTGGACTAGCGGGGGAAGCTCTGATAGATACGCAGTATTTT.